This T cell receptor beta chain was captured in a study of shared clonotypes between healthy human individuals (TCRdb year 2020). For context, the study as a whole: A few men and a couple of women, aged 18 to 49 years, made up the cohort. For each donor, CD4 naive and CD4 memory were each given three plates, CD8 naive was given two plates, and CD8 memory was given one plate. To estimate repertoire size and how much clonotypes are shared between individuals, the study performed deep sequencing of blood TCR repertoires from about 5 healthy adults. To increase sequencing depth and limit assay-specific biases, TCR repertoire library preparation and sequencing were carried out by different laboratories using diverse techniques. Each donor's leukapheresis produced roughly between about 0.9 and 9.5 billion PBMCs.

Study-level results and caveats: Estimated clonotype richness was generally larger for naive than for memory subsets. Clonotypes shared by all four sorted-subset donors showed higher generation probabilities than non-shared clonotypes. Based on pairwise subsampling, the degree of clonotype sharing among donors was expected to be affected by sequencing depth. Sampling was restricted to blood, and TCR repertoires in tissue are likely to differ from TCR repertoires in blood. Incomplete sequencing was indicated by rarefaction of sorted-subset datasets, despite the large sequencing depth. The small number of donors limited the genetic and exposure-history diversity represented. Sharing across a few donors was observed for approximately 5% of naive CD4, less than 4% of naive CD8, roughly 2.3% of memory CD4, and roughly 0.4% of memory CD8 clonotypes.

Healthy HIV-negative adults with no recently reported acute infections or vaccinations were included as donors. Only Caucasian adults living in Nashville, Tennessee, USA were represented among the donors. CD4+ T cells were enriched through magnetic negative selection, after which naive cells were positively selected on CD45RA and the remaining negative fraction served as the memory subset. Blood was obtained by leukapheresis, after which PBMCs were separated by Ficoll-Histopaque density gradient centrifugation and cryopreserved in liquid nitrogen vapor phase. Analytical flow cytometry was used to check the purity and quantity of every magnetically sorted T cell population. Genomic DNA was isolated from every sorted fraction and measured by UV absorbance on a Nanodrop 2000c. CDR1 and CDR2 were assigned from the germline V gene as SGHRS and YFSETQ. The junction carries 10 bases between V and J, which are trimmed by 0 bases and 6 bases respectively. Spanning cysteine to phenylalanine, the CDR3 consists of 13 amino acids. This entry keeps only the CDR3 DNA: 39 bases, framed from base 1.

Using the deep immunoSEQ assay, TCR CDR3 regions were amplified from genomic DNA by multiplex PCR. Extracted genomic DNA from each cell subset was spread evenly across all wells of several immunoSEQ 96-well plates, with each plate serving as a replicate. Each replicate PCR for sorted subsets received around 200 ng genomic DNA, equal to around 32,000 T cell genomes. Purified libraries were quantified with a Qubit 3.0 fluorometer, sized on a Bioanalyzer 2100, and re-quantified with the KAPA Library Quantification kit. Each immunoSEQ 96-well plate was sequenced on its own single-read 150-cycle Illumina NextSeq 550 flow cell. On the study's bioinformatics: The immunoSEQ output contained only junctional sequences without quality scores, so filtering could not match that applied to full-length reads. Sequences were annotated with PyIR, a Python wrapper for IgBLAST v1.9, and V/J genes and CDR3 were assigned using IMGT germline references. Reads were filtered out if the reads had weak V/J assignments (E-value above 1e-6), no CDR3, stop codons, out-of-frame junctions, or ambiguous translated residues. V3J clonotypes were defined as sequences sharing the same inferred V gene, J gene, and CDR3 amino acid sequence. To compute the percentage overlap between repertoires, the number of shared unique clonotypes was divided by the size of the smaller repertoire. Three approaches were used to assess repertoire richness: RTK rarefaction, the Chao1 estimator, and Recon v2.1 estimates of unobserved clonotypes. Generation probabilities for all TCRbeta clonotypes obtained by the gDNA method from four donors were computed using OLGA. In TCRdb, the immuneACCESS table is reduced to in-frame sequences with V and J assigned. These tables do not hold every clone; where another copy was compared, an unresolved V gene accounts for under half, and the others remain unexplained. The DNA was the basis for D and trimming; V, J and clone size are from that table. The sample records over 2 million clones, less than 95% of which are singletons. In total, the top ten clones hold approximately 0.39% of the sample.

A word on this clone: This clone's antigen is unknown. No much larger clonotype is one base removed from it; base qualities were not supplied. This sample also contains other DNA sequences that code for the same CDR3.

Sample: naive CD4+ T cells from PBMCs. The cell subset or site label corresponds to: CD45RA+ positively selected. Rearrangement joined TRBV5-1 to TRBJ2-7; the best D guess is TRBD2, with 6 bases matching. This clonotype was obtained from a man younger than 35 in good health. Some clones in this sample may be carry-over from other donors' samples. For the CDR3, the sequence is CASSLAVEGEQYF. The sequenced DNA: TGCGCCAGCAGCTTGGCCGTGGAGGGCGAGCAGTACTTC.